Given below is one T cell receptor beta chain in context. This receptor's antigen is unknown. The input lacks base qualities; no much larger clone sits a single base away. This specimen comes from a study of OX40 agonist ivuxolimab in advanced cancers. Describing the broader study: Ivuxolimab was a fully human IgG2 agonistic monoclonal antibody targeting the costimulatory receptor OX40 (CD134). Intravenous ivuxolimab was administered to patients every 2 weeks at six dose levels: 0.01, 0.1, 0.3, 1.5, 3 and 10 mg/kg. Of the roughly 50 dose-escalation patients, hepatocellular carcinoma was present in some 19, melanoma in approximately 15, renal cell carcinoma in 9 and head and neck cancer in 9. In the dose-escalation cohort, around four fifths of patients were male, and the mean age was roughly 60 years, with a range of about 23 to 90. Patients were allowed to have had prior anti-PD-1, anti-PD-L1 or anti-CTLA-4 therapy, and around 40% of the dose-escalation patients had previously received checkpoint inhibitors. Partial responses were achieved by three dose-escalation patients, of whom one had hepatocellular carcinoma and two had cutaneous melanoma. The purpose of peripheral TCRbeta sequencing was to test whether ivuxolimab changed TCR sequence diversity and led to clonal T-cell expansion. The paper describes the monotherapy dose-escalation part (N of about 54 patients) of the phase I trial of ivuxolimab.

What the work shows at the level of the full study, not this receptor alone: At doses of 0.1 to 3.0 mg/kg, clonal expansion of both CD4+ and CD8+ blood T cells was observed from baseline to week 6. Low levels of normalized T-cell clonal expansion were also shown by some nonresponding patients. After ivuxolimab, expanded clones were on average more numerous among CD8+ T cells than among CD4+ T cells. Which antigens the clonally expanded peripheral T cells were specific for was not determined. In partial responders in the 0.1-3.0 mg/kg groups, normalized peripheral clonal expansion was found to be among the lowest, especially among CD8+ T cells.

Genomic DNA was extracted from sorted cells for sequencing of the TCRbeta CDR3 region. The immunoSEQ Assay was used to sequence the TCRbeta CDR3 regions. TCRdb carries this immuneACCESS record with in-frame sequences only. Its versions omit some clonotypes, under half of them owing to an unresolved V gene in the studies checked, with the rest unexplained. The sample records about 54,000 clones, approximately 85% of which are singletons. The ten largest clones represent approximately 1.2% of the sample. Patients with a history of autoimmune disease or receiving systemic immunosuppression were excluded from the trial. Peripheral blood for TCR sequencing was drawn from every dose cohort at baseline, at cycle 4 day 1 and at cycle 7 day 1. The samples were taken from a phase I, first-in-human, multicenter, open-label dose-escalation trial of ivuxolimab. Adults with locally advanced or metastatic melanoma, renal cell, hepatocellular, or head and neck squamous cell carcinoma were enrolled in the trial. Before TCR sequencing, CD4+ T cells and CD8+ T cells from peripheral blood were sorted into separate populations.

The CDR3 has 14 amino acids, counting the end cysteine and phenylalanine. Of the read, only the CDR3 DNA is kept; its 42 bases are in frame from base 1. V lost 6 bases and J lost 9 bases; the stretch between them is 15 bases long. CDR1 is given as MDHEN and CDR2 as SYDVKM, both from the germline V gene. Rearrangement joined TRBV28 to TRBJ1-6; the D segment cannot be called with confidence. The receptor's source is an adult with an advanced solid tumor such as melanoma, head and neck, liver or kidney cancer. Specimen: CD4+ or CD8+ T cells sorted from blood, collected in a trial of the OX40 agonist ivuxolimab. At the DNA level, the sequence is TGTGCCAGCAGGGAGGGCATAACTTCTTCACCCCTCCACTTT. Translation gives CASREGITSSPLHF.